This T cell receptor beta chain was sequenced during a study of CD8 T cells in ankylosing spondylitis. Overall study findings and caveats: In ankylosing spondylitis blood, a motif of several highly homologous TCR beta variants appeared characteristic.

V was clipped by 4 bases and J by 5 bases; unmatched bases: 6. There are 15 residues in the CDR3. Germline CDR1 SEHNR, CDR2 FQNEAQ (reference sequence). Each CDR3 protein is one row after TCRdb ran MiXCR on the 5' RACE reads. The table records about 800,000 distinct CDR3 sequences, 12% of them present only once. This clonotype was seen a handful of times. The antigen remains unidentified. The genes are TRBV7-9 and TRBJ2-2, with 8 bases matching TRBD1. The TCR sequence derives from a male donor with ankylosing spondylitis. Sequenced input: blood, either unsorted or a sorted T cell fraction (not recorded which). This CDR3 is CASSYGQGLTGELFF. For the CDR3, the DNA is TGTGCCAGCAGCTACGGACAGGGCCTAACCGGGGAGCTGTTTTTT.